The present entry profiles one T cell receptor beta chain with its context. The data are from a study of blood T cell repertoires in COVID-19. On the study more broadly: COVID-19 samples from acute and convalescent phases originated in the United States, Italy and Spain. Sources were T cells, B-cell-depleted T cells, or PBMCs; the material itself was cDNA or gDNA.

The CDR3 spans 17 residues. Looked up from germline, CDR1 is LNHDA and CDR2 is SQIVND (reference sequence). V lost 0 bases and J lost 6; bases outside the gene matches: 7. Enrolled during active infection, Seattle patients were then followed longitudinally. Per the original data handling: How many nucleated cells were present was estimated from reference gene primer amplification. The protocol was immunoSEQ multiplex PCR, while the TCRdb copy is restricted to in-frame clones and leaves out a portion. V, J and clone size are those of that table, while D and trimming were read from the DNA. The sample lists fewer than 700,000 clones, 85% to 90% occurring once.

This receptor was taken from a woman between 45 and 60 years old with COVID-19, enrolled during active disease. V and J are TRBV19 and TRBJ2-3; 12 positions agree with TRBD2. Sequences were obtained from peripheral blood. The CDR3 bases are TGTGCCAGTAGTATAGACCTAGCGGGGGGGCCGGCGGATACGCAGTATTTT. This gives the protein CASSIDLAGGPADTQYF.